This T cell receptor beta chain was found in a study of CD8+ T cells in alopecia areata. RNA was isolated and reverse transcribed to cDNA, the sequencing template. Libraries were prepared by immunoSEQ multiplex PCR; TCRdb keeps only in-frame clonotypes and omits some of them. The sample records 180,000 or so clones, about 55% being singletons. Noted treatment: oral pan-JAK inhibitor, 5-10 mg twice daily. V lost 5 bases and J lost 4, with 6 bases in between. CDR3 length: 11 residues. Germline V gene lookup returns CDR1 SEHNR and CDR2 FQNEAQ (reference sequence). Study results and limitations: Scalp and blood samples kept many expanded lesional clones throughout tofacitinib.

There are a few counts of this clone. Its antigen is unidentified. The source is a human donor with alopecia areata. The chain employs TRBV7-9 and TRBJ2-7; D ambiguous. Sequenced material: CD8+ T cells sorted from blood, taken at week 24, from a patient treated with tofacitinib. The CDR3 loop is CASSPGYEQYF. CDR3 DNA: TGTGCCAGCAGCCCAGGTTACGAGCAGTACTTC.